Listed here are 20 T cell receptor beta chains from one sample, sequenced in a study of immune heterogeneity within non-small cell lung tumors. Using 32 V and 13 J primers, multiplex PCR amplified TCR beta CDR3. TCRdb reprocessed the multiplex PCR reads with MiXCR, giving one entry per CDR3 protein. The sample lists about 21,000 distinct CDR3 sequences; approximately 30% were seen once. Bulk tumor genomic DNA, around 600 ng per sample, was the template. Taken during surgery, several biopsies per primary tumor were spaced as far apart as possible within the tumor mass. Untreated, newly diagnosed non-small cell lung cancer patients underwent curative surgery. The sample comprised lung tumor tissue. Receptor source: a man aged 40-49 years with non-small cell lung cancer.

This clonotype has ten or more counts. This chain uses TRBV11-3 with TRBJ2-7; 10 nucleotides line up with TRBD1. CDR1 is SGHNT, CDR2 YENEEA, per germline. This CDR3 is built from 15 residues. V was clipped by 1 base and J by 3 bases; unmatched bases: 3. DNA of the CDR3: TGTGCCAGCAGCTTAGGGACAGGGGGTGGCTACGAGCAGTACTTC. It yields the protein CASSLGTGGGYEQYF.

This clonotype is labeled as medium-sized (0.01 to 0.1%). J is TRBJ2-7 and V is TRBV5-1, with D possibly matching TRBD2 (6 bases). The CDR3 loop spans 11 amino acids. Germline CDR1 is SGHRS and CDR2 is YFSETQ. The V and J ends lost 7 bases and 6 bases respectively, with 11 bases between them. The CDR3 reads CASSNGGEQYF. CDR3 bases: TGCGCCAGCTCCAACGGGGGCGAGCAGTACTTC.

Note on this clonotype: One end of the junction fails to match germline, which may point to a read error. CDR3 sequence reads: CASSLREGYEQYF. For the CDR3, the DNA is TGTGCCAGCAGCTTACGGGAGGGGTACGAGCAGTACTTT. This chain links TRBV7-3 with TRBJ2-7; TRBD2 aligns across 8 bases. The CDR3 has 13 amino acids. The germline V gene has CDR1 SGHTA and CDR2 FQGTGA.

This clonotype was recorded at least ten times. The chain joins TRBV29-1 to TRBJ2-1; either TRBD1 or TRBD2 may supply D (5 bases each). From germline, CDR1 is SQVTM and CDR2 ANQGSEA. V was shortened by 7 bases and J by 7 bases, with 14 bases between the two germline ends. This CDR3 has 12 residues. CDR3 sequence reads: CSAGTPGNEQFF. CDR3 DNA sequence: TGCAGCGCCGGGACCCCGGGGAATGAGCAGTTCTTC.

V gene TRBV5-1 combines with J gene TRBJ1-1; TRBD1 is a possible D gene (5 bases). CDR1 SGHRS and CDR2 YFSETQ come from the germline V gene. The V and J ends lost 4 bases and 1 base respectively, with 14 bases between them. The CDR3 loop spans 15 amino acids. The CDR3 DNA is TGCGCCAGCAGCCTAAGGGACGGGTCGAACACTGAAGCTTTCTTT. The encoded protein is CASSLRDGSNTEAFF.

On this clonotype: A read error may account for a junction end that differs from germline. The chain uses TRBV7-9 and TRBJ2-7; 12 nucleotides match TRBD1. This CDR3 has 12 amino acids. Germline-derived CDR1 and CDR2 are SEHNR and FQNEAQ (reference sequence). CDR3 bases: TGTGCCAGCAGCTTCGGGACAGGGGGCATACACTTC. As protein: CASSFGTGGIHF.

The V and J genes are TRBV19 and TRBJ2-4; possibly TRBD1 or TRBD2 for D (5 bases each). Trimming removed 1 base at V and 11 bases at J, with 15 bases between. The length of the CDR3 is 14 residues. Germline V lookup: CDR1 LNHDA, CDR2 SQIVND (reference sequence). The CDR3 coding sequence is TGTGCCAGTAGTATAGGAGCCGGGGCCCAGCTTCAGTACTTC. Residues: CASSIGAGAQLQYF.

The rearrangement uses TRBV12-3 or TRBV12-4 and TRBJ2-4; 10 bases match TRBD2. With the DNA end fitting TRBJ2-1 better, the J assignment may be wrong. The CDR3 consists of 14 residues. Here the CDR3 reads CASSLALAGNIQFF. The CDR3 coding sequence is TGTGCCAGCAGTTTAGCACTAGCGGGAAACATTCAGTTCTTC.

The chain couples TRBV20-1 to TRBJ2-7, with 9 bases fitting TRBD2. Germline-derived CDR1 and CDR2 are DFQATT and SNEGSKA (reference sequence). This CDR3 has 14 amino acids. J lost 3 bases, V lost 7 bases, and 10 bases had no gene match. This chain's CDR3 is CSGLRSSGNYEQYF. CDR3 coding DNA: TGCAGTGGGCTGCGGTCTAGCGGGAACTACGAGCAGTACTTC.

This chain uses TRBV20-1 with TRBJ2-5; 9 nucleotides match TRBD2. V lost 0 bases and J lost 8; bases outside the gene matches: 10. CDR1 is DFQATT and CDR2 is SNEGSKA in the germline V gene (reference sequence). This CDR3 spans 15 amino acids. Here the CDR3 reads CSARDRRLAGLTQYF. The DNA of the CDR3 is TGCAGTGCTAGAGATCGGCGGCTAGCGGGACTTACCCAGTACTTC.

This clonotype was picked up many times. The chain is built from TRBV6-1 and TRBJ1-3, with TRBD1 matching 8 bases. The ends lost 4 bases at V and 2 bases at J; junction bases unmatched: 4. The CDR3 consists of 15 residues. In germline, CDR1 is MNHNS, CDR2 SASEGT. The chain's CDR3 is CASSGADRAGNTIYF. Written as DNA, the CDR3 is TGTGCCAGCAGTGGAGCGGACAGGGCTGGAAACACCATATATTTT.

V gene TRBV5-1 combines with J gene TRBJ1-1; TRBD1 matches at 10 bases. The length of the CDR3 is 17 residues. Unmatched junction bases numbered 14, after V lost 5 bases and J lost 4 bases. Germline V lookup: CDR1 SGHRS, CDR2 YFSETQ. CDR3 in amino acids: CASRLNPGTGVTTEAFF. The CDR3 region has the DNA TGCGCCAGCAGATTAAATCCCGGGACAGGGGTTACCACTGAAGCTTTCTTT.

This clonotype came up many times. The chain couples TRBV2 to TRBJ2-7; TRBD1 agrees at 7 bases. The germline V gene encodes CDR1 SNHLY and CDR2 FYNNEI. The CDR3 length is 15 residues. After removal of 6 bases from V and 7 bases from J, the junction contained 15 bases not matched to a gene. CDR3 nucleotide sequence: TGTGCCAGCAGGTCCGATCCGGACAGGCATAAAGAGCAGTACTTC. The encoded protein is CASRSDPDRHKEQYF.

This clonotype was detected many times. This rearrangement joins TRBV30 to TRBJ1-2; maybe TRBD1 (6 bases). This CDR3 has 15 amino acids. Germline CDR1 reads GTSNPN; CDR2 reads SVGIG (reference sequence). Trimming removed 2 bases from V and 5 bases from J, with 18 bases in between. This CDR3 is CAWSQVRGHLYGYTF. In DNA, the CDR3 is TGTGCCTGGAGTCAGGTGCGGGGACACTTATATGGCTACACCTTC.

On this clonotype itself: Mismatch with germline at one junction end may stem from a read error. The chain is built from TRBV5-4 and TRBJ1-2; D ambiguous. Germline V gene lookup returns CDR1 SGHNT and CDR2 YYREEE (reference sequence). The CDR3 sequence is 13 residues long. The CDR3 protein is CARSLDGYYGYTF. The CDR3 DNA reads TGTGCCAGAAGCTTGGACGGTTACTATGGCTACACCTTC.

In its sample, this clonotype is medium-sized (0.01 to 0.1%). The chain carries TRBV30 and TRBJ2-7, with D possibly TRBD2 on 5 matching bases. The CDR3 extends over 15 amino acids. Looked up from germline, CDR1 is GTSNPN and CDR2 is SVGIG (reference sequence). Trimming shortened V by 1 base and J by 4 bases, and 17 bases separated the two germline ends. The CDR3 DNA reads as TGTGCCTGGAGTGCCGCCCTCCCGGGATCGTACGAGCAGTACTTC. It encodes CAWSAALPGSYEQYF.

This clonotype was observed a handful of times. The V call is TRBV24-1, the J call TRBJ2-3; 7 positions match TRBD2. The germline CDR1 and CDR2 sequences are KGHDR and SFDVKD. After removal of 3 bases from V and 4 bases from J, the junction contained 9 bases not matched to a gene. CDR3 size: 16 residues. CDR3 nucleotide sequence: TGTGCCACCAGTGATCCGACTAGAGCGGGACCAGATACGCAGTATTTT. It yields the protein CATSDPTRAGPDTQYF.

With regard to this clonotype: This may come from a read error, since a much larger clone is one base off. This chain uses TRBV6-5 with TRBJ2-3; the match to TRBD2 covers 7 bases. CDR3 length: 17 residues. CDR1 is MNHEY, CDR2 SVGAGI, per germline. V lost 0 bases, J lost 1 base, and 7 bases stayed unmatched. In DNA, the CDR3 is TGTGCCAGCAGTTACTCGGTAAGTCGGGAGGGCACAGATACGCAGTATTTT. It is translated as CASSYSVSREGTDTQYF.

This rearrangement joins TRBV20-1 to TRBJ2-7; TRBD2 matches 12 bases. From germline, CDR1 is DFQATT and CDR2 SNEGSKA (reference sequence). This CDR3 contains 17 residues. Trimming removed 4 bases from V and 4 bases from J; junction bases left unmatched: 14. The CDR3 protein is CSANPLAGGRYVYEQYF. The CDR3 DNA reads TGCAGTGCTAACCCACTAGCGGGAGGACGTTATGTGTACGAGCAGTACTTC.

This clonotype has more than one count but fewer than ten. The rearrangement links TRBV5-1 to TRBJ1-3; D gene uncertain. Germline assignment: CDR1 SGHRS and CDR2 YFSETQ. The V and J ends lost 0 bases and 0 bases respectively, with 16 bases between them. The CDR3 runs to 18 residues. The CDR3: CASSLGPFGSSSGNTIYF. The CDR3, as DNA: TGCGCCAGCAGCTTGGGCCCCTTTGGATCCTCCTCTGGAAACACCATATATTTT.